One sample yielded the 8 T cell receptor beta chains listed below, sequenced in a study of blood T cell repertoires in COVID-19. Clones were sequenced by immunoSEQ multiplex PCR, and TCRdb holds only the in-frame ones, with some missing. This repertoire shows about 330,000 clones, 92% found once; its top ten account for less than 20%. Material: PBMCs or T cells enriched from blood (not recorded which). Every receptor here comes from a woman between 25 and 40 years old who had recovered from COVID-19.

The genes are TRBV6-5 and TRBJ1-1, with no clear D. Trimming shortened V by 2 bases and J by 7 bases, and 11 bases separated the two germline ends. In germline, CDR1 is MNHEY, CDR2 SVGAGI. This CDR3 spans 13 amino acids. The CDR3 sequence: CASSYVGGSEAFF. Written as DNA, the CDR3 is TGTGCCAGCAGTTACGTAGGAGGCAGTGAAGCTTTCTTT.

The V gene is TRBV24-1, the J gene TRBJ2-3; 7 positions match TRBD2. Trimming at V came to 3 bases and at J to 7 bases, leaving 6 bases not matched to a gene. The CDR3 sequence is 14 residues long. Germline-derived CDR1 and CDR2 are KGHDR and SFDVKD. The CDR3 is CATSDPSGYNTQYF. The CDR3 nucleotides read TGTGCCACCAGTGATCCTAGCGGATATAATACGCAGTATTTT.

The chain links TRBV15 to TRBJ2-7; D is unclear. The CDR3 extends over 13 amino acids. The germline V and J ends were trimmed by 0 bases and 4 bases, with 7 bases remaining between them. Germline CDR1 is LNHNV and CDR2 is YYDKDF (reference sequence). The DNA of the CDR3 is TGTGCCACCAGCAGAGATCAACGGTACGAGCAGTACTTC. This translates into CATSRDQRYEQYF.

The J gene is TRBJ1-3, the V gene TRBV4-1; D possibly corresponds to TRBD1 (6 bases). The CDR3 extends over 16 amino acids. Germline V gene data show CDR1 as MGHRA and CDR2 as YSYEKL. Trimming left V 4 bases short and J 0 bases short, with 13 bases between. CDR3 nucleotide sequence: TGCGCCAGCAGCCCCCGGACAGCCGCCTCTGGAAACACCATATATTTT. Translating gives CASSPRTAASGNTIYF.

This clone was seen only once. CDR3 in DNA: TGTGCCAGCAGATTTACTAGCGGGGGGCACACAGATACGCAGTATTTT. As protein: CASRFTSGGHTDTQYF. The chain combines TRBV11-3 with TRBJ2-3; 12 bases are a match to TRBD2. With V trimmed by 6 bases and J by 2 bases, 6 bases remained unmatched. The CDR3 is 16 amino acids. Germline V CDR1 and CDR2: SGHNT, YENEEA.

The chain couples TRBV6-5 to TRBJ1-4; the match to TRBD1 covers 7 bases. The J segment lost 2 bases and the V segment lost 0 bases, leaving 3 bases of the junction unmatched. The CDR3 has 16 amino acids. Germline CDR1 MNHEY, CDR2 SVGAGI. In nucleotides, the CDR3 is TGTGCCAGCAGTTACTCCAGGGGGGCGACTAATGAAAAACTGTTTTTT. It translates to CASSYSRGATNEKLFF.

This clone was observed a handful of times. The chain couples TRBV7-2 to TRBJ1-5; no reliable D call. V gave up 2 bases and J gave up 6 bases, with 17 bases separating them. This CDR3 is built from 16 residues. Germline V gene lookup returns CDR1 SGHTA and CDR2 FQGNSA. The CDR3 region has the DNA TGTGCCAGCAGCTTAATGTCGCAGGAAGTAGGTCAGCCCCAGCATTTT. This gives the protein CASSLMSQEVGQPQHF.

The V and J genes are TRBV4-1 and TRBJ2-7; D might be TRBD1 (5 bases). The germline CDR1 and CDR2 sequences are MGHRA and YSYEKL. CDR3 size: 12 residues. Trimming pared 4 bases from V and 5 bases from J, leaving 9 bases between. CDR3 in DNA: TGCGCCAGCAGCCTCCAGGGTAACGAGCAGTACTTC. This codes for CASSLQGNEQYF.